The next 30 T cell receptor beta chains were all read from a single sample in a study of shared clonotypes between healthy human individuals (dated by TCRdb to the early 2020s). Library preparation employed the immunoSEQ multiplex PCR assay. The source is immuneACCESS, and TCRdb retained only in-frame sequences with V and J called. Part of the clones is not carried over; for the studies checked, unresolved V genes explain less than half of this, and the remainder is unexplained. The sample yields some 1 million clones; approximately 70% were counted once. Approximately 1.5% of the sample belongs to the ten largest clones. The sample comprised memory CD4+ T cells sorted from blood. The cell subset or site label, read with the paper, signifies: CD45RA-negative fraction. Receptors were obtained from a man between 18 and 29 years old in good health.

Worth noting for this clone: Other nucleotide sequences in the sample specify the same CDR3. The chain employs TRBV18 and TRBJ1-4; possible D gene TRBD1, 5 bases. V was pared by 4 bases and J by 8 bases, with 11 bases between. Germline CDR1 reads KGHSH; CDR2 reads LQKENI. This CDR3 is 13 amino acids long. The CDR3 region is CASSRGLEEKLFF. In DNA, the CDR3 is TGTGCCAGCTCACGGGGGTTAGAAGAAAAACTGTTTTTT.

This clone has a handful of counts. The chain couples TRBV7-2 to TRBJ1-2; D is unresolved. CDR3 length equals 13 residues. Per the germline V gene, CDR1 is SGHTA and CDR2 is FQGNSA. V lost 4 bases, J lost 6 bases, and 12 bases lay in between. CDR3 residues: CASSSRQEHGYTF. CDR3 nucleotides: TGTGCCAGCAGCTCCCGTCAGGAACATGGCTACACCTTC.

The genes are TRBV5-1 and TRBJ1-2; D possibly corresponds to TRBD1 (5 bases). The V gene lost 4 bases and the J gene lost 8 bases, with 15 bases spanning the gap. The germline CDR1 and CDR2 sequences are SGHRS and YFSETQ. The CDR3 is 13 amino acids. The DNA for the CDR3 is TGCGCCAGCAGCCCCGGAGGGACGGGCGGCTACACCTTC. Translating gives CASSPGGTGGYTF.

The V call is TRBV7-9, the J call TRBJ1-1; no definite D call. The CDR3 extends over 11 amino acids. The germline V and J ends were trimmed by 5 bases and 7 bases, with 8 bases remaining between them. Germline CDR1 SEHNR, CDR2 FQNEAQ (reference sequence). Here the CDR3 DNA reads TGTGCCAGCAGCGACAAAGTTGAAGCTTTCTTT. Amino acid sequence: CASSDKVEAFF.

The gene calls are TRBV7-6 and TRBJ2-1; D is unclear. Germline loops: CDR1 SGHVS, CDR2 FNYEAQ. Deletions cut 5 bases from V and 4 bases from J, with 12 bases between. The CDR3 consists of 14 residues. The CDR3 DNA follows: TGTGCCAGCAGCGGTCAGTCGGGTTACAATGAGCAGTTCTTC. It codes for CASSGQSGYNEQFF.

Note on this clone: This specimen includes other DNA sequences encoding the same CDR3. V usage is TRBV5-1 and J usage is TRBJ2-7; 9 bases agree with TRBD1. This CDR3 is 13 amino acids long. V lost 4 bases and J lost 3; bases outside the gene matches: 2. Germline loops: CDR1 SGHRS, CDR2 YFSETQ. Here the CDR3 DNA reads TGCGCCAGCAGCCCGGACAGGGGCTACGAGCAGTACTTC. It translates to CASSPDRGYEQYF.

A single count supports this clone. V gene TRBV4-2 combines with J gene TRBJ2-1, with 9 positions matching TRBD2. Germline trimming cut 1 base from V and 7 bases from J; bases unmatched to any gene: 8. CDR3 size: 16 residues. Germline V gene lookup returns CDR1 LGHNA and CDR2 YNFKEQ. CDR3 nucleotide sequence: TGTGCCAGCAGCCAAGCTCGGCGCGGGAGGGTTAATGAGCAGTTCTTC. Its translation: CASSQARRGRVNEQFF.

The chain is built from TRBV6-5 and TRBJ2-1; D perhaps matches TRBD1 (7 bases). Deletions cut 7 bases from V and 5 bases from J, with 12 bases between. CDR3 size: 13 residues. Germline loops: CDR1 MNHEY, CDR2 SVGAGI. The CDR3 reads CASKGGTDNEQFF. CDR3 nucleotide sequence: TGTGCCAGCAAAGGCGGGACAGACAATGAGCAGTTCTTC.

V gene TRBV5-6 combines with J gene TRBJ2-7; TRBD1 agrees at 8 bases. CDR1 and CDR2 from the germline V gene are SGHDT and YYEEEE. J lost 4 bases, V lost 2 bases, and 8 bases had no gene match. This CDR3 region has 15 residues. The chain's CDR3 is CASSLYDRGAYEQYF. CDR3 nucleotides: TGTGCCAGCAGCTTATATGACAGGGGAGCGTACGAGCAGTACTTC.

The chain recombines TRBV30 with TRBJ1-4; TRBD1 aligns across 9 bases. The CDR3 totals 15 residues. Germline lookup yields CDR1 GTSNPN and CDR2 SVGIG (reference sequence). V lost 3 bases, J lost 8 bases, and 10 bases stayed unmatched. The CDR3 DNA reads as TGTGCCTGGAGCGCAGGACAGGGGTCGTGGGAAAAACTGTTTTTT. Its translation is CAWSAGQGSWEKLFF.

CDR3 nucleotides: TGTGCCAGCAGCTTTCGACAGGGAAACTATGGCTACACCTTC. It yields the protein CASSFRQGNYGYTF. The chain uses TRBV7-9 and TRBJ1-2; 7 bases align to TRBD1. Germline CDR1 reads SEHNR; CDR2 reads FQNEAQ (reference sequence). The CDR3 loop spans 14 amino acids. Trimming removed 3 bases from V and 2 bases from J; junction bases left unmatched: 3.

The V and J genes are TRBV30 and TRBJ2-3; tentative D call: TRBD2 (6 bases). Trimming cost V 6 bases and J 6 bases, with 16 bases left between them. This CDR3 is built from 13 residues. Germline V gives CDR1 GTSNPN, CDR2 SVGIG (reference sequence). CDR3 in DNA: TGTGCCTGTTCTCGGCGAGGAGGGGATACGCAGTATTTT. Translating it yields CACSRRGGDTQYF.

This chain connects TRBV2 to TRBJ2-7, with 8 bases matching TRBD2. V lost 8 bases, J lost 5 bases, and 17 bases stayed unmatched. Per germline, CDR1 SNHLY and CDR2 FYNNEI. The CDR3 is 16 amino acids. The CDR3: CASLRSAGGLIHEQYF. The CDR3 bases are TGTGCCAGCTTGAGATCGGCGGGAGGTCTTATCCACGAGCAGTACTTC. Full variable domain (rest looked up from reference TRBV2 and TRBJ2-7): EPEVTQTPSHQVTQMGQEVILRCVPISNHLYFYWYRQILGQKVEFLVSFYNNEISEKSEIFDDQFSVERPDGSNFTLKIRSTKLEDSAMYFCASLRSAGGLIHEQYFGPGTRLTVT.

The chain joins TRBV23-1 to TRBJ2-5, with TRBD2 identical over 14 bases. TRBV23-1 is treated as an ORF (open reading frame) with a function not yet certain. The CDR3 contains 16 residues. V lost 3 bases to trimming and J lost 5 bases; unmatched junction nucleotides: 5. CDR3 in amino acids: CASSQLGLAGVETQYF. CDR3 in DNA: TGCGCCAGCAGTCAGTTGGGACTAGCGGGGGTGGAGACCCAGTACTTC.

This chain uses TRBV27 with TRBJ1-3, with 11 nucleotides matching TRBD1. In germline, CDR1 is MNHEY, CDR2 SMNVEV (reference sequence). The ends lost 4 bases at V and 4 bases at J; junction bases unmatched: 9. The CDR3 contains 17 residues. Written as DNA, the CDR3 is TGTGCCAGCAGTTCCGGACAGGGGGCTGGAGGAGGAAACACCATATATTTT. It yields the protein CASSSGQGAGGGNTIYF.

Only a few counts were recorded for this clone. The chain joins TRBV5-1 to TRBJ1-1, with a weak D call TRBD1 (5 bases). V was shortened by 4 bases and J by 1 base, with 14 bases between the two germline ends. The length of the CDR3 is 15 residues. Per germline, CDR1 SGHRS and CDR2 YFSETQ. The CDR3: CASSGAQGPNTEAFF. DNA for the CDR3: TGCGCCAGCAGCGGGGCGCAGGGCCCGAACACTGAAGCTTTCTTT.

The genes are TRBV18 and TRBJ1-1; TRBD1 might be the D (6 bases). This CDR3 region has 15 residues. V was pared by 4 bases and J by 5 bases, with 17 bases between. Germline CDR1 reads KGHSH; CDR2 reads LQKENI. The CDR3 coding sequence is TGTGCCAGCTCACAATCAACAGGGCTTGATACTGAAGCTTTCTTT. It translates to CASSQSTGLDTEAFF.

V usage is TRBV19 and J usage is TRBJ1-1; 7 bases align to TRBD1. This CDR3 has 14 amino acids. CDR1 is LNHDA and CDR2 is SQIVND in the germline V gene (reference sequence). The trim removed 4 bases at V and 1 base at J, leaving 3 bases unmatched. The CDR3 protein is CASSKTGWNTEAFF. As DNA, the CDR3 is TGTGCCAGTAGTAAGACAGGGTGGAACACTGAAGCTTTCTTT.

This chain connects TRBV7-2 to TRBJ2-1, with 8 bases lining up with TRBD1. The CDR3 has 14 residues. V lost 5 bases, J lost 6 bases, and 6 bases stayed unmatched. Germline assignment: CDR1 SGHTA and CDR2 FQGNSA. CDR3 region: CASSQGQGLNEQFF. CDR3 DNA: TGTGCCAGCAGCCAAGGACAGGGCCTCAATGAGCAGTTCTTC.

Notes on this clone: Other DNA sequences in the same sample also yield this CDR3. The chain links TRBV2 to TRBJ2-1; weak D call: TRBD1 (7 bases). Germline CDR1 is SNHLY and CDR2 is FYNNEI. This CDR3 is 12 amino acids long. V dropped 4 bases and J dropped 7 bases, with 8 bases sitting between them. CDR3 sequence reads: CASSAGGNEQFF. The CDR3 coding sequence is TGTGCCAGCAGTGCAGGGGGGAATGAGCAGTTCTTC.

The rearrangement uses TRBV15 and TRBJ2-7, with a weak D call TRBD2 (5 bases). From germline, CDR1 is LNHNV and CDR2 YYDKDF (reference sequence). V was pared by 1 base and J by 5 bases, with 24 bases between. This CDR3 is 18 amino acids long. The CDR3: CATSRALLPGTRSHEQYF. In nucleotides, the CDR3 is TGTGCCACCAGCAGAGCATTACTACCGGGAACTAGGTCTCACGAGCAGTACTTC.

This clone was observed a single time. Additional DNA sequences in this sample encode the identical CDR3. This chain connects TRBV19 to TRBJ1-5; TRBD1 matches at 8 bases. Germline CDR1 reads LNHDA; CDR2 reads SQIVND (reference sequence). The V segment lost 2 bases and the J segment 7 bases; nucleotides outside the gene matches: 4. The CDR3 covers 14 residues. The CDR3 region is CASSISGGDQPQHF. The CDR3 nucleotides are TGTGCCAGTAGTATATCAGGGGGCGACCAGCCCCAGCATTTT.

This chain connects TRBV6-1 to TRBJ1-5; D remains ambiguous. Germline CDR1 MNHNS, CDR2 SASEGT. This CDR3 contains 15 residues. V lost 6 bases and J lost 2, with 14 bases in between. The CDR3 region is CASSVQSLGNQPQHF. The CDR3 DNA reads TGTGCCAGCAGCGTTCAGAGTTTAGGCAATCAGCCCCAGCATTTT.

The chain couples TRBV5-4 to TRBJ1-4, with a weak D call TRBD1 (6 bases). The germline gives CDR1 SGHNT, CDR2 YYREEE (reference sequence). V lost 4 bases and J 7 bases, leaving 17 bases between the germline ends. The CDR3 is 15 amino acids. The CDR3 protein is CASSVPGERGEKLFF. CDR3 sequence (DNA): TGTGCCAGCAGCGTGCCAGGGGAGAGGGGTGAAAAACTGTTTTTT.

About this clone: At the DNA level, this CDR3 is encoded by other sequences in the same sample as well. This chain joins TRBV7-2 and TRBJ1-6, with D tentatively TRBD1 (5 bases). The CDR3 runs 14 residues. The germline V and J ends were trimmed by 5 bases and 4 bases, with 9 bases remaining between them. Germline CDR1 and CDR2: SGHTA and FQGNSA. CDR3 region: CASSRDSYNSPLHF. CDR3 DNA: TGTGCCAGCAGCCGCGACAGTTATAATTCACCCCTCCACTTT. The variable domain in full, with the rest retrieved from reference TRBV7-2 and TRBJ1-6, is GAGVSQSPSNKVTEKGKDVELRCDPISGHTALYWYRQSLGQGLEFLIYFQGNSAPDKSGLPSDRFSAERTGGSVSTLTIQRTQQEDSAVYLCASSRDSYNSPLHFGNGTRLTVT.

This rearrangement joins TRBV27 to TRBJ2-2, with 7 bases aligning to TRBD2. This CDR3 has 15 residues. CDR1 and CDR2 (germline): MNHEY, SMNVEV (reference sequence). With V trimmed by 5 bases and J by 7 bases, 10 bases remained unmatched. CDR3 nucleotide sequence: TGTGCCAGCAGTCGTATCGGACTAGATTACGGGGAGCTGTTTTTT. Translated: CASSRIGLDYGELFF.

The V call is TRBV19, the J call TRBJ2-2, with TRBD1 matching 7 bases. The V gene end was trimmed by 5 bases and the J gene end by 1 base; junction bases not matched to a gene: 13. CDR1 LNHDA and CDR2 SQIVND come from the germline V gene (reference sequence). The CDR3 spans 18 residues. The CDR3 loop reads CASSARLQGPMNTGELFF. The CDR3 DNA follows: TGTGCCAGTAGTGCCCGCTTACAGGGGCCAATGAACACCGGGGAGCTGTTTTTT.

The rearrangement links TRBV5-4 to TRBJ1-6; unclear D gene. The CDR3 is made up of 15 amino acids. Germline lookup yields CDR1 SGHNT and CDR2 YYREEE (reference sequence). V lost 1 base and J lost 6, with 11 bases in between. Written as DNA, the CDR3 is TGTGCCAGCAGCTTGTGGGCGCAGACTAATTCACCCCTCCACTTT. It yields the protein CASSLWAQTNSPLHF.

This chain joins TRBV4-3 and TRBJ2-7; no clear D gene. Germline loops: CDR1 LGHNA, CDR2 YSLEER. Trimming removed 3 bases at V and 2 bases at J, with 11 bases between. CDR3 length: 14 amino acids. The CDR3 here is CASSQGNSAYEQYF. The CDR3 coding sequence is TGCGCCAGCAGCCAGGGGAACAGCGCCTACGAGCAGTACTTC.

This chain uses TRBV9 with TRBJ2-1, with TRBD2 as a possible D gene (7 bases). The CDR3 is made up of 15 amino acids. CDR1 is SGDLS, CDR2 YYNGEE, per germline. Trimming removed 4 bases at V and 8 bases at J, with 19 bases between. CDR3: CASSPRPGGGDEQFF. DNA for the CDR3: TGTGCCAGCAGCCCACGACCGGGCGGGGGCGATGAGCAGTTCTTC. Variable domain in full (rest from reference TRBV9 and TRBJ2-1): DSGVTQTPKHLITATGQRVTLRCSPRSGDLSVYWYQQSLDQGLQFLIQYYNGEERAKGNILERFSAQQFPDLHSELNLSSLELGDSALYFCASSPRPGGGDEQFFGPGTRLTVL.